The present TCR beta chain was sequenced within a study of beta chain features in type 1 diabetes. Findings and caveats of the study: Any HLA type influence on TCRB rearrangement was left unresolved here.

Blood was drawn once from each donor into heparinised tubes. The draws averaged around 110 mL. A CD45RO/CCR7/CD25/CD127/CD95/CD27 panel sorted naive, central memory, regulatory and stem cell-like memory CD4+ cells. cDNA synthesis used the whole RNA isolate, giving expressed TCRB sequences. For naive, central memory and regulatory T cell samples, reads averaged roughly 4 million. Libraries were prepared by immunoSEQ multiplex PCR; TCRdb keeps only in-frame clonotypes and omits some of them. The sample lists 390,000 or so clones, approximately 15% occurring once. V was cut by 6 bases and J by 5 bases, with 22 bases left in between. CDR3 size: 16 residues. Germline lookup yields CDR1 SGHTA and CDR2 FQGNSA. In its sample, this clone was seen a few times. Its target is not known.

The sequenced sample consisted of naive CD4+ T cells from blood. The chain carries TRBV7-2 and TRBJ1-2, with D unresolved. This clonotype was sampled from a man aged 25-40 years in good health. CDR3 residues: CASRPQTLAQWYGYTF. In DNA form, the CDR3 reads TGTGCCAGCAGACCTCAGACACTGGCCCAGTGGTATGGCTACACCTTC. Filled out from reference TRBV7-2 and TRBJ1-2, the complete variable domain reads GAGVSQSPSNKVTEKGKDVELRCDPISGHTALYWYRQSLGQGLEFLIYFQGNSAPDKSGLPSDRFSAERTGGSVSTLTIQRTQQEDSAVYLCASRPQTLAQWYGYTFGSGTRLTVV.